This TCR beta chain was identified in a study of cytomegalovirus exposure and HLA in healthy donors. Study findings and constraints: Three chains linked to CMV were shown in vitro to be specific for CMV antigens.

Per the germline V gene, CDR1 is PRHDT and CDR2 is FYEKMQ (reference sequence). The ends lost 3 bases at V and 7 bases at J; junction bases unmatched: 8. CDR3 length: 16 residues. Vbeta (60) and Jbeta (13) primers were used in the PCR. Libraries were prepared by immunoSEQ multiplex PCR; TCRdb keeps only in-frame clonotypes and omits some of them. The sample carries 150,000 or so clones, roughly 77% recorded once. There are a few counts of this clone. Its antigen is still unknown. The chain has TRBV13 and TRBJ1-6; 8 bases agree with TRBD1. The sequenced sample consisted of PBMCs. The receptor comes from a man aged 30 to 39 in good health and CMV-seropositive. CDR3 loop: CASSFTLTGVNSPLHF. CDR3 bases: TGTGCCAGCAGCTTTACCCTGACAGGGGTAAATTCACCCCTCCACTTT.